This T cell receptor beta chain is from a study of technical replicates of blood from a few donors. Produced via immunoSEQ multiplex PCR; TCRdb's table is partial and in-frame only. The sample lists over 70,000 clones; 92% were seen once. The CDR3 is 14 residues long. V gave up 4 bases and J gave up 0 bases, with 9 bases separating them. Germline V gene lookup returns CDR1 SGHRS and CDR2 YFSETQ. The sequence was obtained from a human donor in good health. The genes are TRBV5-1 and TRBJ2-3, with a tentative D call TRBD2 (5 bases). The specimen was T cells isolated from PBMCs. CDR3 sequence: CASSARTSTDTQYF. The CDR3 DNA reads TGCGCCAGCAGCGCACGGACTAGCACAGATACGCAGTATTTT.